This record covers a single T cell receptor beta chain. The authors spiked synthetic TCR analog templates into each PCR. Only in-frame clones appear in the TCRdb table, and some are missing; sequencing was by immunoSEQ multiplex PCR. The sample has tens of thousands of clones, around 91% seen once; the top ten hold under 2%. This sample is part of a study of PD-L1 blockade in urothelial cancer. Study-wide background: A median of 141,255 T cells was found in the blood samples.

Time point defined: pretreatment peripheral blood. The specimen comprised PBMCs, sampled around atezolizumab (anti-PD-L1) treatment. This TCR was recovered from a man aged 55 to 70 with urothelial cancer.

For the CDR3, the DNA is TGTGCCATCAGTTTAGCGGGGGGATACTACAATGAGCAGTTCTTC. Its translation is CAISLAGGYYNEQFF. V usage is TRBV10-3 and J usage is TRBJ2-1; TRBD2 agrees at 10 bases. V trimming: 5 bases; J trimming: 3 bases; junction bases outside the gene matches: 4. The germline CDR1 and CDR2 sequences are ENHRY and SYGVKD. CDR3 size: 15 residues.